The 6 T cell receptor beta chains listed next were all sequenced from one sample in a study of T cell changes during pregnancy in multiple sclerosis. Sequencing was performed with immunoSEQ multiplex PCR; in TCRdb, only in-frame clones are kept and a portion is missing. The sample has fewer than 85,000 clones, more than 85% seen once; the top ten hold about 1.5%. The source material was peripheral blood, sampled in the first trimester of pregnancy. The receptors derive from a female donor in good health, enrolled as a control in a pregnancy study.

V gene TRBV5-1 combines with J gene TRBJ1-1; D perhaps matches TRBD1 (5 bases). Trimming took 2 bases from V and 0 from J, leaving 8 bases between them. Germline CDR1 is SGHRS and CDR2 is YFSETQ. The CDR3 contains 14 residues. This chain's CDR3 is CASSFRAMNTEAFF. In DNA, the CDR3 is TGCGCCAGCAGCTTCAGGGCGATGAACACTGAAGCTTTCTTT.

A single count supports this clone. V is TRBV4-1 and J is TRBJ1-1; D unclear. This CDR3 spans 16 amino acids. Germline assignment: CDR1 MGHRA and CDR2 YSYEKL. V shed 0 bases and J shed 0 bases, with 11 bases lying between them. CDR3 amino acids: CASSQDFFTMNTEAFF. In DNA, the CDR3 is TGCGCCAGCAGCCAAGACTTTTTCACTATGAACACTGAAGCTTTCTTT.

The V gene is TRBV4-1, the J gene TRBJ2-7; 9 positions agree with TRBD1. The V segment lost 3 bases and the J segment 3 bases; nucleotides outside the gene matches: 9. Germline V lookup: CDR1 MGHRA, CDR2 YSYEKL. The CDR3 is 16 amino acids. CDR3 sequence: CASSQTSGTGFYEQYF. For the CDR3, the DNA is TGCGCCAGCAGCCAGACCTCCGGGACAGGGTTCTACGAGCAGTACTTC.

The V gene is TRBV5-1, the J gene TRBJ2-3; D is possibly TRBD2 (6 bases). Between the trimmed V and J ends, which lost 1 base and 2 bases, there was a span of 11 bases. CDR3 length equals 15 residues. The germline CDR1 and CDR2 sequences are SGHRS and YFSETQ. As DNA, the CDR3 is TGCGCCAGCAGCTTGACGGGACTTTACACAGATACGCAGTATTTT. Translation gives CASSLTGLYTDTQYF.

The rearrangement uses TRBV4-2 and TRBJ2-1; 7 bases align to TRBD2. Germline CDR1 and CDR2: LGHNA and YNFKEQ. V lost 4 bases, J lost 5 bases, and 11 bases stayed unmatched. There are 16 residues in the CDR3. The CDR3 nucleotides read TGTGCCAGCAGCCCGCGGGGTTCCGGGACTAACAATGAGCAGTTCTTC. This gives the protein CASSPRGSGTNNEQFF.

This clone has a single count. V is TRBV19 and J is TRBJ2-2; TRBD2 matches 10 bases. This CDR3 comprises 16 residues. CDR1 and CDR2 (germline): LNHDA, SQIVND (reference sequence). Losses at the gene ends were 4 bases for V and 0 bases for J; bases not matched to a gene: 2. The CDR3 region has the DNA TGTGCCAGTAGTACTGGACTAGCGGCGAACACCGGGGAGCTGTTTTTT. Translation: CASSTGLAANTGELFF.